The next 17 T cell receptor beta chains were all read from a single sample in a study of a mutant IDH1 vaccine in newly diagnosed glioma. Time point indicated: week 47, end of study. A single vaccine dose contained 300 ug of mutant IDH1 20-mer peptide, and topical imiquimod was used with it. Profiling relied on immunoSEQ multiplex PCR, and the TCRdb table lists in-frame clones only, not all of them. The table shows about 94,000 clones, with over 85% occurring only once. For these receptors, no antigen is known. The starting material was PBMCs, obtained from a glioma patient whose treatment included an IDH1 peptide vaccine. Receptors originate from a woman aged 45-60 years with glioma.

This rearrangement joins TRBV18 to TRBJ2-1, with 7 bases matching TRBD2. Per germline, CDR1 KGHSH and CDR2 LQKENI. This CDR3 region has 21 residues. The trim removed 2 bases at V and 3 bases at J, leaving 22 bases unmatched. The CDR3 reads CASSPDLGHMGDYLSYNEQFF. In DNA form, the CDR3 reads TGTGCCAGCTCACCAGACTTAGGGCACATGGGGGACTACCTCAGCTACAATGAGCAGTTCTTC.

The chain carries TRBV5-5 and TRBJ1-5; weak D call: TRBD1 (5 bases). CDR1 and CDR2 from the germline V gene are SGHKS and YYEKEE (reference sequence). V dropped 0 bases and J dropped 9 bases, with 13 bases sitting between them. CDR3 length equals 14 residues. The CDR3 here is CASSLGQARGPQHF. The CDR3 DNA is TGTGCCAGCAGCTTGGGGCAGGCGAGGGGGCCCCAGCATTTT.

This chain connects TRBV7-3 to TRBJ2-1, with 7 bases lining up with TRBD1. V trimming: 4 bases; J trimming: 5 bases; junction bases outside the gene matches: 5. This CDR3 is 14 amino acids long. Germline-derived CDR1 and CDR2 are SGHTA and FQGTGA. This chain's CDR3 is CASSSRQGNNEQFF. In nucleotides, the CDR3 is TGTGCCAGCAGCTCTAGACAGGGTAACAATGAGCAGTTCTTC.

The chain combines TRBV7-9 with TRBJ1-5, with D perhaps matching TRBD1 (5 bases). Germline CDR1 reads SEHNR; CDR2 reads FQNEAQ (reference sequence). The V gene lost 5 bases and the J gene lost 0 bases, with 17 bases spanning the gap. The CDR3 is 17 amino acids. In DNA, the CDR3 is TGTGCCAGCAGCCCCAGCGACAGAATACATAGCAATCAGCCCCAGCATTTT. Translation: CASSPSDRIHSNQPQHF.

CDR3 protein: CASRPGLAGKDTQYF. The CDR3 DNA is TGTGCCAGCAGACCGGGACTAGCGGGAAAAGATACGCAGTATTTT. The J gene is TRBJ2-3, the V gene TRBV6-1; 13 nucleotides line up with TRBD2. V gave up 6 bases and J gave up 5 bases; unmatched junction bases: 5. CDR3 size: 15 residues. The germline V gene encodes CDR1 MNHNS and CDR2 SASEGT.

The rearrangement joins TRBV29-1 to TRBJ2-5; 7 bases agree with TRBD1. The CDR3 has 11 amino acids. V lost 7 bases to trimming and J lost 4 bases; unmatched junction nucleotides: 3. Germline V gene lookup returns CDR1 SQVTM and CDR2 ANQGSEA. The CDR3 loop reads CSARQGETQYF. Written as DNA, the CDR3 is TGCAGCGCTAGACAGGGAGAGACCCAGTACTTC.

V gene TRBV5-1 combines with J gene TRBJ1-3; D is undetermined. With 7 bases removed from V and 0 bases from J, the gap between germline ends came to 11 bases. Germline lookup yields CDR1 SGHRS and CDR2 YFSETQ. The CDR3 extends over 14 amino acids. The CDR3 DNA sequence: TGCGCCAGCCGCGAGATGCGCTCTGGAAACACCATATATTTT. Residues: CASREMRSGNTIYF.

This clone occurred a few times. The chain links TRBV7-8 to TRBJ2-7, with D tentatively TRBD1 (6 bases). The CDR3 extends over 15 amino acids. V shed 7 bases and J shed 3 bases, with 19 bases lying between them. Germline CDR1 SGHVS, CDR2 FQNEAQ. The CDR3 coding sequence is TGTGCCAGCAACCCGGTGACAGGACCTTTCTACGAGCAGTACTTC. This encodes CASNPVTGPFYEQYF.

The V call is TRBV6-5, the J call TRBJ1-6; 9 nucleotides align to TRBD1. The germline CDR1 and CDR2 sequences are MNHEY and SVGAGI. After removal of 8 bases from V and 1 base from J, the junction contained 0 bases not matched to a gene. The CDR3 runs to 14 residues. The CDR3 spells CASGQGSYNSPLHF. CDR3 sequence (DNA): TGTGCCAGCGGACAGGGGTCCTATAATTCACCCCTCCACTTT.

This chain connects TRBV13 to TRBJ2-1; the D gene is possibly TRBD2 (6 bases). V was shortened by 5 bases and J by 0 bases, with 11 bases between the two germline ends. This CDR3 spans 15 amino acids. Germline CDR1 is PRHDT and CDR2 is FYEKMQ (reference sequence). DNA of the CDR3: TGTGCCAGCAGCCCAGCCGGGAGCTCCTACAATGAGCAGTTCTTC. Its translation: CASSPAGSSYNEQFF.

The V call is TRBV6-6, the J call TRBJ2-5; the match to TRBD1 covers 7 bases. The CDR3 covers 15 residues. The junction had 13 bases not matched to a gene; V was cut back by 6 bases and J by 6 bases. Germline V gene sequence: CDR1 MNHNY, CDR2 SVGAGI (reference sequence). This CDR3 is CASSSSDRSLQTQYF. The CDR3 DNA reads as TGTGCCAGCAGCTCATCGGACAGGTCGTTGCAGACCCAGTACTTC.

The table lists this clone with a few counts. This chain connects TRBV29-1 to TRBJ2-1, with 10 bases aligning to TRBD1. V trimming: 7 bases; J trimming: 7 bases; junction bases outside the gene matches: 7. CDR1 and CDR2 (germline): SQVTM, ANQGSEA. The CDR3 has 13 residues. CDR3 in amino acids: CSGWDRGVNEQFF. As DNA, the CDR3 is TGCAGCGGATGGGACAGGGGAGTAAATGAGCAGTTCTTC.

The genes are TRBV27 and TRBJ2-7, with D perhaps TRBD1 or TRBD2 (6 bases each). Germline values: CDR1 MNHEY, CDR2 SMNVEV (reference sequence). V dropped 3 bases and J dropped 2 bases, with 11 bases sitting between them. There are 14 residues in the CDR3. The CDR3 nucleotides are TGTGCCAGCAGTTTGGAGGGGGGAGCCTACGAGCAGTACTTC. Amino acid sequence: CASSLEGGAYEQYF.

The J gene is TRBJ2-3, the V gene TRBV6-6; D is tentatively TRBD1 or TRBD2 (6 bases each). The V end was cut by 7 bases, the J end by 5 bases, with 13 bases between. The CDR3 length is 13 residues. Germline V gene sequence: CDR1 MNHNY, CDR2 SVGAGI (reference sequence). CDR3 nucleotides: TGTGCCAGCACCAAAGGGGGAGGAGATACGCAGTATTTT. Residues: CASTKGGGDTQYF.

This chain joins TRBV5-3 and TRBJ1-1; D is possibly TRBD1 (6 bases). TRBV5-3 is an ORF for which the function is uncertain. The germline V and J ends were trimmed by 3 bases and 3 bases, with 12 bases remaining between them. CDR3 length: 14 amino acids. CDR3 amino acids: CARSSGGGDTEAFF. The CDR3 DNA is TGTGCCAGAAGCTCCGGCGGGGGCGACACTGAAGCTTTCTTT.

This sequence joins TRBV9 and TRBJ2-5, with D possibly being TRBD2 (5 bases). The V gene lost 4 bases and the J gene lost 5 bases, with 9 bases spanning the gap. The germline CDR1 and CDR2 sequences are SGDLS and YYNGEE. This CDR3 comprises 12 residues. The CDR3 region is CASSPRGETQYF. The CDR3 nucleotides read TGTGCCAGCAGCCCCCGCGGGGAGACCCAGTACTTC.

V gene TRBV11-2 combines with J gene TRBJ1-3, with D perhaps matching TRBD1 (6 bases). Germline lookup yields CDR1 SGHAT and CDR2 FQNNGV. CDR3 length equals 17 residues. V lost 2 bases to trimming and J lost 1 base, with 15 bases between them. Here the CDR3 DNA reads TGTGCCAGCAGCTTAATCAAAACAGGGCGTTCTGGAAACACCATATATTTT. Translating it yields CASSLIKTGRSGNTIYF.